A single sample gave rise to the 19 T cell receptor beta chains below, sequenced in a study of blood T cell repertoires in COVID-19. Generated by immunoSEQ multiplex PCR, the TCRdb table keeps only in-frame clones and is missing some. The sample yields roughly 48,000 clones, 85% to 95% seen once. The sequenced sample was peripheral blood. The source of these receptors is a man between 60 and 75 years old with COVID-19, enrolled during active disease.

CDR3: CASSTGHLASSYNSPLHF. CDR3 DNA sequence: TGTGCCAGTAGTACGGGACACTTGGCGAGCTCCTATAATTCACCCCTCCACTTT. V gene TRBV19 combines with J gene TRBJ1-6, with D perhaps matching TRBD1 (6 bases). The V end was cut by 4 bases, the J end by 0 bases, with 16 bases between. Germline V lookup: CDR1 LNHDA, CDR2 SQIVND (reference sequence). The CDR3 covers 18 residues.

This clone was picked up a small number of times. The rearrangement uses TRBV18 and TRBJ2-7, with 8 nucleotides matching TRBD1. CDR3 length: 14 amino acids. Germline V gene lookup returns CDR1 KGHSH and CDR2 LQKENI. V lost 5 bases and J lost 4; bases outside the gene matches: 7. CDR3 sequence (DNA): TGTGCCAGCTCATCGGACAGGGATAGATACGAGCAGTACTTC. Encoded protein: CASSSDRDRYEQYF.

The chain employs TRBV25-1 and TRBJ2-2; 10 bases line up with TRBD1. Germline loops: CDR1 MGHDK, CDR2 SYGVNS. J gave up 6 bases and V 4 bases, and 5 bases lay outside the gene matches. This CDR3 contains 15 residues. CDR3 nucleotides: TGTGCCAGCAGTGCGCGGGACAGGGGAGCCGGGGAGCTGTTTTTT. Protein sequence: CASSARDRGAGELFF.

The V gene is TRBV18, the J gene TRBJ1-5; D unclear. Trimming took off 3 bases at V and 1 base at J, with 10 bases between the two ends. In germline, CDR1 is KGHSH, CDR2 LQKENI. CDR3 size: 15 residues. CDR3: CASSPRGESNQPQHF. The CDR3 bases are TGTGCCAGCTCACCCCGCGGGGAGAGCAATCAGCCCCAGCATTTT.

This chain connects TRBV12-3 or TRBV12-4 to TRBJ2-7; no reliable D call. The CDR3 covers 12 residues. Trimming took off 5 bases at V and 6 bases at J, with 11 bases between the two ends. The CDR3 region is CASSLTSREQYF. In DNA form, the CDR3 reads TGTGCCAGCAGTCTAACCTCTCGCGAGCAGTACTTC.

The chain links TRBV6-5 to TRBJ2-1; D is possibly TRBD1 (6 bases). V dropped 5 bases and J dropped 7 bases, with 12 bases sitting between them. CDR3 length: 13 residues. Looked up from germline, CDR1 is MNHEY and CDR2 is SVGAGI. CDR3 sequence: CASSPYRVNEQFF. DNA of the CDR3: TGTGCCAGCAGTCCATACAGGGTGAATGAGCAGTTCTTC.

This chain joins TRBV21-1 and TRBJ1-6; TRBD1, the table's D call, was not compared with the DNA. TRBV21-1 constitutes a pseudogene. The CDR3 has 20 residues. The CDR3 loop is CASSKESPRDRGFLNSPLHF. CDR3 DNA sequence: TGTGCCAGCAGCAAAGAGTCCCCCCGGGACAGGGGGTTTTTGAATTCACCCCTCCACTTT.

The V call is TRBV7-2, the J call TRBJ2-5; 8 bases are shared with TRBD1. This CDR3 is built from 14 residues. V shed 7 bases, J shed 5 bases, and the junction held 9 bases outside the gene matches. Germline CDR1 is SGHTA and CDR2 is FQGNSA. In nucleotides, the CDR3 is TGTGCCAGCATGGCGGACTACAGGGGGGAGACCCAGTACTTC. It encodes CASMADYRGETQYF.

The V call is TRBV6-6, the J call TRBJ1-2, with 7 bases identical to TRBD1. V lost 7 bases to trimming and J lost 4 bases; unmatched junction nucleotides: 6. The CDR3 has 13 amino acids. Germline assignment: CDR1 MNHNY and CDR2 SVGAGI (reference sequence). The CDR3 DNA sequence: TGTGCCAGCATTTCCACAGGGGCCTATGGCTACACCTTC. Translation gives CASISTGAYGYTF.

The chain recombines TRBV2 with TRBJ1-2; no clear D. This CDR3 spans 14 amino acids. The V gene's germline CDR1 is SNHLY and CDR2 FYNNEI. Trimming shortened V by 8 bases and J by 1 base, and 14 bases separated the two germline ends. The CDR3: CASRVDEGNYGYTF. In nucleotides, the CDR3 is TGTGCCAGCCGCGTTGATGAGGGTAACTATGGCTACACCTTC.

The count of this clone is one. The chain joins TRBV3-1 (or the pseudogene TRBV3-2) to TRBJ2-7; tentatively, D is TRBD1 (6 bases). CDR3 length: 14 residues. Germline V gene sequence: CDR1 LGHDT, CDR2 YNNKEL (reference sequence). Trimming stripped 3 bases from V and 3 bases from J, with 12 bases between. The CDR3, as DNA: TGTGCCAGCAGCCAGAGTACAGGGATCTACGAGCAGTACTTC. This gives the protein CASSQSTGIYEQYF.

In DNA form, the CDR3 reads TGTGCCAGCAGCTTAAGTGAGGCAGGGGGCGGTTGGACAGAGACCCAGTACTTC. Encoded protein: CASSLSEAGGGWTETQYF. The chain has TRBV5-8 and TRBJ2-5; 8 positions match TRBD1. Germline values: CDR1 SGHTS, CDR2 YDEGEE. V trimming: 2 bases; J trimming: 4 bases; junction bases outside the gene matches: 16. CDR3 length: 18 amino acids.

This clone was seen a few times. The rearrangement uses TRBV6-5 and TRBJ1-5, with 9 bases identical to TRBD1. Germline-derived CDR1 and CDR2 are MNHEY and SVGAGI. The CDR3 is 12 residues long. V shed 11 bases and J 4 bases; nucleotides not matched to a gene: 3. The CDR3 is CASGTGNQPQHF. The CDR3 bases are TGTGCCTCCGGGACAGGGAATCAGCCCCAGCATTTT.

The genes are TRBV18 and TRBJ2-1; 7 nucleotides align to TRBD2. The germline CDR1 and CDR2 sequences are KGHSH and LQKENI. Unmatched junction bases numbered 6, after V lost 0 bases and J lost 10 bases. The CDR3 length is 14 residues. The CDR3 nucleotides read TGTGCCAGCTCACCACCCGGTGGGCGGGGGGAGCAGTTCTTC. Translated, it gives CASSPPGGRGEQFF. Together with reference TRBV18 and TRBJ2-1, the CDR3 gives the full variable domain: NAGVMQNPRHLVRRRGQEARLRCSPMKGHSHVYWYRQLPEEGLKFMVYLQKENIIDESGMPKERFSAEFPKEGPSILRIQQVVRGDSAAYFCASSPPGGRGEQFFGPGTRLTVL.

The chain recombines TRBV7-9 with TRBJ2-3, with 8 bases that match TRBD1. This CDR3 is built from 16 residues. V lost 5 bases, J lost 3 bases, and 10 bases stayed unmatched. CDR1 is SEHNR and CDR2 is FQNEAQ in the germline V gene (reference sequence). The CDR3 sequence is CASSLLQTGGTDTQYF. In nucleotides, the CDR3 is TGTGCCAGCAGCCTCCTCCAAACAGGGGGAACAGATACGCAGTATTTT.

CDR3 nucleotide sequence: TGTGCCAGCAGGCGCCCCTTTAGCGGGATTATTAACACCGGGGAGCTGTTTTTT. It encodes CASRRPFSGIINTGELFF. V usage is TRBV28 and J usage is TRBJ2-2, with 8 positions matching TRBD2. The CDR3 runs 18 residues. V lost 6 bases to trimming and J lost 2 bases; unmatched junction nucleotides: 14. Germline V gives CDR1 MDHEN, CDR2 SYDVKM.

The chain carries TRBV15 and TRBJ1-2, with 10 bases aligning to TRBD1. The CDR3 totals 15 residues. V lost 3 bases and J lost 4; bases outside the gene matches: 5. Germline assignment: CDR1 LNHNV and CDR2 YYDKDF (reference sequence). CDR3 in amino acids: CATSSDRDRGYGYTF. CDR3 in DNA: TGTGCCACCAGCAGCGACCGGGACAGGGGCTATGGCTACACCTTC.

V usage is TRBV9 and J usage is TRBJ1-1; D is unclear. V lost 5 bases, J lost 5 bases, and 13 bases lay in between. Germline CDR1 SGDLS, CDR2 YYNGEE. The CDR3 is made up of 13 amino acids. The CDR3 reads CASSRGDGTEAFF. CDR3 in DNA: TGTGCCAGCAGTCGAGGCGACGGAACTGAAGCTTTCTTT.

J is TRBJ2-1 and V is TRBV5-1, with TRBD1 matching over 9 bases. Germline CDR1 SGHRS, CDR2 YFSETQ. The CDR3 has 15 amino acids. Trimming at V came to 4 bases and at J to 9 bases, leaving 11 bases not matched to a gene. CDR3 sequence (DNA): TGCGCCAGCAGCCCTGGGACAGGGTCCCCCTTTGAGCAGTTCTTC. It codes for CASSPGTGSPFEQFF.